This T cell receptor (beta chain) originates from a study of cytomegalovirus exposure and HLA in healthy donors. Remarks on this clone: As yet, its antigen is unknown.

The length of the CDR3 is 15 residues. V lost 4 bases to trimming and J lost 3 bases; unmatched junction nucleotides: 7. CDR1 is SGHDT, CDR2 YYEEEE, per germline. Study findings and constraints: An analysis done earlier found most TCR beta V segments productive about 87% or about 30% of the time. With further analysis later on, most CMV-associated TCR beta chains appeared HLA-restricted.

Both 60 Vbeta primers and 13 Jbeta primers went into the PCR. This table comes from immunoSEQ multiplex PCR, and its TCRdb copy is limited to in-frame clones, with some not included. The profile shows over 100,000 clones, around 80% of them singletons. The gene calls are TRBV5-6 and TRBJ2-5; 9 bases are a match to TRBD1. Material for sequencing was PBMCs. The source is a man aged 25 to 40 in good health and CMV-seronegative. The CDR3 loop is CASSARDRAEETQYF. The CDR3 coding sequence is TGTGCCAGCAGCGCACGGGACAGGGCGGAAGAGACCCAGTACTTC.